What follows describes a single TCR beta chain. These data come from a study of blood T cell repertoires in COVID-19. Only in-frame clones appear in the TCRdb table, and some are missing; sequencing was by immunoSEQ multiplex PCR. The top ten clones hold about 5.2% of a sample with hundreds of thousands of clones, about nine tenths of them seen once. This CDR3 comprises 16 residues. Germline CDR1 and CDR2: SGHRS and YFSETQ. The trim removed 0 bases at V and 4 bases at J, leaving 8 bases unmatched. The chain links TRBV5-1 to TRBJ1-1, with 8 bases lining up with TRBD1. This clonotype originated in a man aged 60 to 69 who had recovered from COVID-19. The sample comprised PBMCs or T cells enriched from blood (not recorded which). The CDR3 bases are TGCGCCAGCAGCTTGGCCCAGGGGGCGCGTGGCACTGAAGCTTTCTTT. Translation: CASSLAQGARGTEAFF.